The clone carrying this T cell receptor (beta chain) was seen only once. The antigen is not known. This record comes from a study of siplizumab effects on memory and regulatory T cells. Generated by immunoSEQ multiplex PCR, the TCRdb table keeps only in-frame clones and is missing some. The table has 100,000 or so clones, 90% to 95% seen once. Findings and caveats of the study: Unstimulated subsets accounted for the mapping of only a minor share of the clones that were alloreactive. Proof of suppressive function in proliferating Tregs from siplizumab cultures was not established. Naive T cells seemed more diverse than memory cells; they also seemed major alloresponse contributors.

This CDR3 has 18 amino acids. The V gene lost 2 bases and the J gene lost 1 base, with 20 bases spanning the gap. Germline V CDR1 and CDR2: LNHDA, SQIVND (reference sequence). Sequencing input: CD4+ T cells sorted from blood. This TCR derives from a human donor in good health. The chain joins TRBV19 to TRBJ1-1; maybe TRBD1 (6 bases). CDR3 sequence (DNA): TGTGCCAGTAGTATAAGGGCAGGGGCCCAAGCAGGGAACACTGAAGCTTTCTTT. This encodes CASSIRAGAQAGNTEAFF.